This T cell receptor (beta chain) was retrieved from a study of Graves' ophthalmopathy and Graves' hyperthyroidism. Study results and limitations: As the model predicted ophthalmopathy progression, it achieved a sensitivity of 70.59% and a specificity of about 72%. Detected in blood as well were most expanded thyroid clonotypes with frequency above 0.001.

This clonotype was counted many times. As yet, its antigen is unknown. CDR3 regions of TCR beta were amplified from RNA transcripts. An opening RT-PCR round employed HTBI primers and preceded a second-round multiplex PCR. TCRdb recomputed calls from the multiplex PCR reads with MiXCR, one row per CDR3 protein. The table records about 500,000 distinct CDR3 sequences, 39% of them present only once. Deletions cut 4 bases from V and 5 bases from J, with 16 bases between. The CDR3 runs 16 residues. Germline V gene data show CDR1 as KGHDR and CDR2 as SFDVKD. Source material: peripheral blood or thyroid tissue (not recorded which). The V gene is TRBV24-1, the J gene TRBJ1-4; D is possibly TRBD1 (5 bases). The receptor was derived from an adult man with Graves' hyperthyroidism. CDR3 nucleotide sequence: TGTGCCACCAGTGACCGATCAGACAGCGCCAATGAAAAACTGTTTTTT. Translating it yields CATSDRSDSANEKLFF.